This T cell receptor beta chain came from a study of T cells after posttransplantation cyclophosphamide. Overall study results and limits: Recipient CMV seropositivity and CMV reactivation strongly tracked TRB clonality.

The assay was immunoSEQ multiplex PCR, and TCRdb's table has in-frame clones only and misses some. The profile shows 25,000 to 30,000 clones, roughly 85% of them singletons. As regards this clone: The antigen is unknown.

V gave up 2 bases and J gave up 2 bases, with 13 bases separating them. This CDR3 region has 15 residues. The germline V gene has CDR1 SEHNR and CDR2 FQNEAQ (reference sequence). The rearrangement uses TRBV7-9 and TRBJ2-7; the D gene is possibly TRBD2 (5 bases). The clonotype was recovered from a middle-aged man. Sequencing was done on a sample of PBMCs. CDR3 region: CASSLFYGGTYEQYF. CDR3 sequence (DNA): TGTGCCAGCAGCTTATTCTATGGAGGCACCTACGAGCAGTACTTC.